This record covers a single T cell receptor beta chain. A few counts support this clone. The antigen it recognizes is unknown. No base qualities exist here, and no much larger clone lies one base off it. TCR beta CDR3 regions were amplified from genomic DNA with the immunoSEQ assay, a bias-controlled multiplex PCR using V- and J-specific primers. In a second PCR step, the CDR3 amplicons were tagged with a proprietary barcode plus Illumina adapter sequences. An Illumina MiSeq instrument was used to sequence the CDR3 libraries. The study's own analysis went as follows. Export and quality control were done with immunoSEQ Analyzer 3.0, while downstream analyses used R Bioconductor and Immunarch. Repertoire metrics were calculated using only productive rearrangements within the normalized downsampled data set. In the normalized cohort, a clonotype counted as pathologically expanded if the clonotype was larger than 5 templates. Repertoire diversity was measured with the Inverse Simpson Index. CMV-specificity analyses were carried out on the non-normalized data set to capture all clonotypes. In its TCRdb copy, this immuneACCESS table keeps in-frame sequences only and misses some clones. Where compared with another copy, unresolved V genes explain less than half of these, and the others have no known cause. That table gives V, J and clone size, and the DNA gave D and trimming. The sample includes more than 9,000 clones, with 50% to 65% observed a single time. In total, the top ten clones hold approximately 13% of the sample.

From the cysteine up to the phenylalanine, the CDR3 has a length of 15 residues. Of all the DNA, just the CDR3 is kept, 45 bases in frame from base 1. The germline V end is reduced by 5 bases and the J end by 9 bases; junction bases left unmatched: 10. CDR1 and CDR2, looked up from the germline V gene (reference sequence), are SEHNR and FQNEAQ. The source of the sample is a study of T cell clonotyping in hematopoietic cell transplantation (dated by TCRdb to the early 2020s). As for the study more broadly: The study collected around 130 blood samples from some 35 consecutive transplant recipients and their related donors. Patients were recruited between 2015 and 2017 and followed until September 2020 or death.

Overall study results and their limits: A decrease in recipient TCR diversity was observed after transplant, and a progressive increase in pathologically expanded clonotypes was seen from day 30 to day 180. Recipient repertoires showed only a small fraction of overlap with donor repertoires, and over 97% appeared de novo at the given depth. Donor and pretransplant recipient Inverse Simpson Index values predicted broader posttransplant TCR repertoire diversity. The sample size was limited, and because cells were not sorted, the contributions of CD4 and CD8 repertoires could not be separated.

The sample's time point label, decoded: 100 days after allo-HCT. Blood from recipients was drawn roughly 28 days before transplant, then again at days 30, 100 and 180 after transplant. Nuclei Lysis Solution was used to extract genomic DNA from fresh or cryopreserved unfractionated peripheral blood mononuclear cells. This sample comprised peripheral blood mononuclear cells, obtained 100 days after allogeneic stem cell transplant. The sequence is built from TRBV7-9 and TRBJ2-1, with 10 middle bases fitting TRBD2. The origin of this receptor is a female patient aged 45 to 65 who had an allogeneic stem cell transplant from an unrelated donor, so the T cells may come from the graft donor. Some clones in this sample may be carry-over from other donors' samples. The nucleotide sequence is given as TGTGCCAGCAGCCGGACTAGCGGCTGGGAGGGTGAGCAGTTCTTC. This encodes CASSRTSGWEGEQFF.